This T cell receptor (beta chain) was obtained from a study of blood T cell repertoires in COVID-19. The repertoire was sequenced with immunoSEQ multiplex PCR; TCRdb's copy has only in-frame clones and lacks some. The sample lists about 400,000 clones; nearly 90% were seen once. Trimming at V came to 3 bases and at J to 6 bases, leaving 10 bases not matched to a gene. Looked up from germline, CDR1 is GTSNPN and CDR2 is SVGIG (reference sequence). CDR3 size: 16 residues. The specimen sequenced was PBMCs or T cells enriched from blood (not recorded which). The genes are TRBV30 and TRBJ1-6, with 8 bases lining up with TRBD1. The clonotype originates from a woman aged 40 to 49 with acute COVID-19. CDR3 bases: TGTGCCTGGAGGAAGACAGGGGCCGGCGGTAATTCACCCCTCCACTTT. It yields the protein CAWRKTGAGGNSPLHF.